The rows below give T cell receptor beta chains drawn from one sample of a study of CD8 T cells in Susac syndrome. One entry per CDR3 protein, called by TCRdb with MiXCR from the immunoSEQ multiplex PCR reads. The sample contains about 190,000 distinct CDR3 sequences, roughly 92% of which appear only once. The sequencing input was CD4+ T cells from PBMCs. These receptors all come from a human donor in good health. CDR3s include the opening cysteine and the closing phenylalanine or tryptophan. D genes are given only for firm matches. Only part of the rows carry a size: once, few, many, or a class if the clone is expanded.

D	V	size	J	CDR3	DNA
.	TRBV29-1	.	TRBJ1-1	CSVGQNTEAFF	TGCAGCGTTGGACAGAACACTGAAGCTTTCTTT
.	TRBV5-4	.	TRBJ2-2	CASSLGLSNTGELFF	TGTGCCAGCAGCTTGGGACTTTCTAACACCGGGGAGCTGTTTTTT
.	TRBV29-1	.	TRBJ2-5	CSVDGRAQETQYF	TGCAGCGTTGATGGCCGGGCCCAAGAGACCCAGTACTTC
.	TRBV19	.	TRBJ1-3	CASKRSVTLSGNTIYF	TGTGCCAGTAAACGCTCGGTTACACTCAGCGGAAACACCATATATTTT
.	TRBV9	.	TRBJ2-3	CASSVGAGTDTQYF	TGTGCCAGCAGCGTAGGGGCCGGCACAGATACGCAGTATTTT
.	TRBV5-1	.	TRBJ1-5	CASSLGPQQPQHF	TGCGCCAGCAGCTTAGGGCCCCAACAGCCCCAGCATTTT
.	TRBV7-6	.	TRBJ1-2	CASSARTDYGYTF	TGTGCCAGCAGCGCGAGGACAGATTATGGCTACACCTTC
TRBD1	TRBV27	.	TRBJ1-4	CASSQGQGGAEEKLFF	TGTGCCAGCAGTCAGGGACAGGGGGGAGCGGAGGAAAAACTGTTTTTT
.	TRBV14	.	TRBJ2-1	CASKKGGGPNNEQFF	TGTGCCAGTAAGAAGGGGGGCGGGCCTAACAATGAGCAGTTCTTC
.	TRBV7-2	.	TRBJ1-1	CASSLPTGFPLNTEAFF	TGTGCCAGCAGCTTACCAACAGGGTTCCCCCTGAACACTGAAGCTTTCTTT
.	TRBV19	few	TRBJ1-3	CASSYFSGNTIYF	TGTGCCAGTAGCTACTTCTCTGGAAACACCATATATTTT
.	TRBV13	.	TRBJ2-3	CASSPQGSDTQYF	TGTGCCAGCAGCCCCCAGGGCTCAGATACGCAGTATTTT
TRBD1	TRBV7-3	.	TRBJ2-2	CASSHSRQGGTGELFF	TGTGCCAGCAGCCATTCCCGACAGGGCGGGACCGGGGAGCTGTTTTTT
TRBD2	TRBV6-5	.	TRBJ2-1	CASSFLAGRSYNEQFF	TGTGCCAGCAGTTTCCTAGCGGGGAGATCCTACAATGAGCAGTTCTTC
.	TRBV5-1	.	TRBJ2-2	CASSPITRGSGGELFF	TGCGCCAGCAGTCCCATCACGAGGGGGAGTGGCGGGGAGCTGTTTTTT
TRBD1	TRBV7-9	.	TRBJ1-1	CASSAGQGATEAFF	TGTGCCAGCAGCGCTGGACAGGGGGCCACTGAAGCTTTCTTT
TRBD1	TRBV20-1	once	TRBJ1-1	CSARPIGGQGSSTEAFF	TGCAGTGCTAGACCAATCGGGGGACAGGGATCAAGCACTGAAGCTTTCTTT
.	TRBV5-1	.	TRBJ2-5	CASSSGQGRRQTQYF	TGCGCCAGCAGCTCCGGGCAGGGAAGGCGGCAGACCCAGTACTTC
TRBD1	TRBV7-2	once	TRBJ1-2	CASSLVGTGGTAGGYTF	TGTGCCAGCAGCTTAGTCGGGACAGGGGGAACGGCTGGTGGCTACACCTTC
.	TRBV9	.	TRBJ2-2	CASSVEGLNTGELFF	TGTGCCAGCAGCGTAGAGGGATTGAACACCGGGGAGCTGTTTTTT
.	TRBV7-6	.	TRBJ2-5	CASSYLRWDWNPQETQYF	TGTGCCAGCAGCTATCTCCGGTGGGACTGGAACCCCCAAGAGACCCAGTACTTC
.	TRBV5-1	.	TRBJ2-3	CASSSTVNRDTQYF	TGCGCCAGCAGCTCGACAGTGAATAGGGATACGCAGTATTTT
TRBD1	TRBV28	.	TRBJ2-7	CASSLRGGLSYEQYF	TGTGCCAGCAGTTTACGAGGGGGCCTCTCCTACGAGCAGTACTTC